These 18 T cell receptor beta chains share one sample of origin, sequenced in a study of T cells in Graves' hyperthyroidism and ophthalmopathy. TCR beta CDR3 regions were amplified from RNA transcripts. When the TCR CDR3 underwent first-round RT-PCR, the HTBI primer set was used. TCRdb re-called the multiplex PCR reads with MiXCR, one entry per CDR3 protein. The repertoire holds about 640,000 distinct CDR3 sequences, about 15% seen once, with roughly an eighth in the top ten. Sequenced material: blood. The source is a woman between 45 and 65 years old with Graves' ophthalmopathy.

This clonotype was picked up a small number of times. V and J are TRBV5-1 and TRBJ1-1, with 7 bases identical to TRBD1. The CDR3 runs to 13 residues. V lost 3 bases and J lost 3; bases outside the gene matches: 2. Per the germline V gene, CDR1 is SGHRS and CDR2 is YFSETQ. CDR3 in amino acids: CASSSGTDTEAFF. In DNA, the CDR3 is TGCGCCAGCAGCTCAGGGACAGACACTGAAGCTTTCTTT.

This clonotype has just a few counts. The rearrangement joins TRBV9 to TRBJ2-4; D gene uncertain. This CDR3 spans 13 amino acids. Germline V gene data show CDR1 as SGDLS and CDR2 as YYNGEE. The V end was cut by 0 bases, the J end by 3 bases, with 4 bases between. The CDR3 DNA reads as TGTGCCAGCAGCGTAGGGGGCAAAAACATTCAGTACTTC. Protein: CASSVGGKNIQYF.

The chain joins TRBV27 to TRBJ2-7; D gene ambiguous. Trimming removed 2 bases from V and 1 base from J, with 9 bases in between. Germline V gives CDR1 MNHEY, CDR2 SMNVEV (reference sequence). This CDR3 region has 14 residues. In nucleotides, the CDR3 is TGTGCCAGCAGTTTAAAGGGCCTTTCCTACGAGCAGTACTTC. Amino acid sequence: CASSLKGLSYEQYF.

This clonotype was observed at least ten times. This rearrangement joins TRBV5-1 to TRBJ2-7; 7 bases fit TRBD1. The junction had 3 bases not matched to a gene; V was cut back by 0 bases and J by 6 bases. The CDR3 spans 13 residues. Looked up from germline, CDR1 is SGHRS and CDR2 is YFSETQ. The CDR3 DNA sequence: TGCGCCAGCAGCTTGGGACAGGGCGGCGAGCAGTACTTC. It yields the protein CASSLGQGGEQYF.

This clonotype was detected many times. V gene TRBV20-1 combines with J gene TRBJ1-2; TRBD1 might be the D (5 bases). The CDR3 consists of 13 residues. Trimming pared 2 bases from V and 8 bases from J, leaving 15 bases between. Germline-derived CDR1 and CDR2 are DFQATT and SNEGSKA (reference sequence). The CDR3 nucleotides read TGCAGTGCTAGAATAGGTCTCGAGGGGGGCTACACCTTC. This encodes CSARIGLEGGYTF.

This clonotype was recorded many times. This chain uses TRBV2 with TRBJ1-5; the D is unclear. CDR3 length: 13 amino acids. V lost 4 bases and J lost 3, with 7 bases in between. Germline V gene data show CDR1 as SNHLY and CDR2 as FYNNEI. The CDR3 nucleotides are TGTGCCAGCAGTGGAGTATTCAATCAGCCCCAGCATTTT. Translation gives CASSGVFNQPQHF.

This clonotype appeared a few times. V usage is TRBV5-4 and J usage is TRBJ2-2; D is unclear. Deletions cut 2 bases from V and 6 bases from J, with 8 bases between. Per the germline V gene, CDR1 is SGHNT and CDR2 is YYREEE (reference sequence). The CDR3 is made up of 13 amino acids. CDR3 nucleotides: TGTGCCAGCAGCTTCGTGGGCCCCGGGGAGCTGTTTTTT. It yields the protein CASSFVGPGELFF.

This clonotype was observed a handful of times. V and J are TRBV6-2 or TRBV6-3 and TRBJ2-1, with 13 nucleotides matching TRBD2. Germline values: CDR1 MNHEY, CDR2 SVGEGT. After removal of 6 bases from V and 0 bases from J, the junction contained 8 bases not matched to a gene. The CDR3 runs to 18 residues. CDR3 DNA sequence: TGTGCCAGCAGGCAACTAGCGGGAGGGCTGAGCTCCTACAATGAGCAGTTCTTC. Protein: CASRQLAGGLSSYNEQFF.

V usage is TRBV6-2 or TRBV6-3 and J usage is TRBJ2-1; perhaps TRBD2 as D (5 bases). From germline, CDR1 is MNHEY and CDR2 SVGEGT. This CDR3 is 15 amino acids long. V was trimmed by 0 bases and J by 4 bases, leaving 10 bases between them. The CDR3 DNA reads as TGTGCCAGCAGTTACTCGGTACTAGAATACAATGAGCAGTTCTTC. This codes for CASSYSVLEYNEQFF.

The chain has TRBV10-3 and TRBJ2-3; D may be TRBD2 (6 bases). V lost 6 bases to trimming and J lost 4 bases, with 17 bases between them. CDR1 and CDR2 from the germline V gene are ENHRY and SYGVKD. This CDR3 is 15 amino acids long. The CDR3 sequence: CAISEEGSYADTQYF. The CDR3 DNA is TGTGCCATCAGCGAGGAGGGGTCTTACGCAGATACGCAGTATTTT.

This clonotype was observed many times. This chain joins TRBV24-1 and TRBJ2-7, with D possibly TRBD1 on 6 matching bases. The V gene's germline CDR1 is KGHDR and CDR2 SFDVKD. Deletions cut 4 bases from V and 6 bases from J, with 9 bases between. The CDR3 has 12 amino acids. CDR3 nucleotides: TGTGCCACCAGTGACAGGGGCCGCGAGCAGTACTTC. It encodes CATSDRGREQYF.

Ten or more counts support this clonotype. The chain links TRBV28 to TRBJ1-2; 7 bases are shared with TRBD1. CDR1 is MDHEN, CDR2 SYDVKM, per germline. The CDR3 is made up of 15 amino acids. V dropped 0 bases and J dropped 3; count of bases not matched to a gene: 4. The CDR3 spells CASSLWGQTDYGYTF. In DNA, the CDR3 is TGTGCCAGCAGTTTATGGGGACAGACCGACTATGGCTACACCTTC.

J is TRBJ1-1 and V is TRBV20-1; D call uncertain. CDR1 and CDR2 (germline): DFQATT, SNEGSKA (reference sequence). This CDR3 region has 13 residues. V lost 6 bases, J lost 1 base, and 12 bases lay in between. CDR3 amino acids: CSALPQRNTEAFF. The CDR3 region has the DNA TGCAGTGCCCTACCACAGAGGAACACTGAAGCTTTCTTT.

This clonotype came up many times. V usage is TRBV30 and J usage is TRBJ2-2, with 9 bases that match TRBD1. The junction had 6 bases not matched to a gene; V was cut back by 6 bases and J by 4 bases. This CDR3 comprises 14 residues. CDR1 and CDR2 (germline): GTSNPN, SVGIG (reference sequence). The CDR3 bases are TGTGCCTGCCAAGGGACAGGGCCCACCGGGGAGCTGTTTTTT. Protein sequence: CACQGTGPTGELFF.

This clonotype has only a few counts. The V and J genes are TRBV29-1 and TRBJ1-1; D gene uncertain. Trimming left V 6 bases short and J 0 bases short, with 2 bases between. This CDR3 region has 10 residues. CDR1 is SQVTM and CDR2 is ANQGSEA in the germline V gene. The CDR3 nucleotides are TGCAGCGTAATGAACACTGAAGCTTTCTTT. Its translation: CSVMNTEAFF.

The chain joins TRBV20-1 to TRBJ1-1; no clear D gene. CDR1 is DFQATT, CDR2 SNEGSKA, per germline (reference sequence). The CDR3 runs 13 residues. V lost 5 bases to trimming and J lost 1 base, with 11 bases between them. The CDR3 loop is CSAPDGRNTEAFF. The DNA for the CDR3 is TGCAGTGCTCCAGACGGCAGGAACACTGAAGCTTTCTTT.

The chain recombines TRBV5-1 with TRBJ2-5; 7 bases match TRBD1. The CDR3 length is 16 residues. V was clipped by 4 bases and J by 3 bases; unmatched bases: 12. Germline loops: CDR1 SGHRS, CDR2 YFSETQ. The CDR3 DNA follows: TGCGCCAGCAGCCATTCCACTCGACAGGGAAAAGAGACCCAGTACTTC. Protein product: CASSHSTRQGKETQYF.

The rearrangement uses TRBV27 and TRBJ1-3; no reliable D call. CDR3 length equals 14 residues. V lost 3 bases and J 0 bases, leaving 6 bases between the germline ends. Germline V gene lookup returns CDR1 MNHEY and CDR2 SMNVEV (reference sequence). The CDR3 DNA reads as TGTGCCAGCAGTTTTCAGCCCTCTGGAAACACCATATATTTT. This sequence encodes CASSFQPSGNTIYF.